The 10 T cell receptor beta chains listed next were all sequenced from one sample in a study of CD8 T cells in Susac syndrome. Roughly 0.45 to 1 ug RNA was reverse transcribed with random hexamers. TCRdb re-called the immunoSEQ multiplex PCR reads through MiXCR, storing one row per CDR3 protein. The data show about 290,000 distinct CDR3 sequences, approximately 89% seen once. The sample consisted of CD8+ T cells from PBMCs. These receptors came from a human donor with multiple sclerosis.

The chain uses TRBV9 and TRBJ2-7, with D maybe TRBD1 (6 bases). Germline assignment: CDR1 SGDLS and CDR2 YYNGEE. V shed 0 bases and J shed 5 bases, with 12 bases lying between them. This CDR3 has 14 residues. For the CDR3, the DNA is TGTGCCAGCAGCGTAGGTGGGGGACACGACGAGCAGTACTTC. Translation gives CASSVGGGHDEQYF.

The sample holds one count of this clonotype. The CDR3 nucleotides read TGTGCCAGCAGTTTAGTTATCTACAATGAGCAGTTCTTC. Translated: CASSLVIYNEQFF. The chain uses TRBV12-3 or TRBV12-4 and TRBJ2-1; D gene ambiguous. This CDR3 contains 13 residues. Trimming removed 1 base from V and 3 bases from J, with 4 bases in between.

The chain recombines TRBV5-6 with TRBJ1-1; no reliable D call. CDR1 is SGHDT, CDR2 YYEEEE, per germline. V shed 7 bases and J shed 0 bases, with 16 bases lying between them. The CDR3 runs to 15 residues. CDR3: CASGRWAALNTEAFF. The DNA for the CDR3 is TGTGCCAGCGGACGATGGGCGGCCCTGAACACTGAAGCTTTCTTT.

The chain carries TRBV19 and TRBJ2-1; tentatively, D is TRBD1 or TRBD2 (5 bases each). The CDR3 totals 15 residues. V was pared by 5 bases and J by 0 bases, with 11 bases between. Looked up from germline, CDR1 is LNHDA and CDR2 is SQIVND (reference sequence). The CDR3 nucleotides are TGTGCCAGTAGTCCTGGAGGACACTCCTACAATGAGCAGTTCTTC. Translating gives CASSPGGHSYNEQFF. Full variable domain (missing parts from reference TRBV19 and TRBJ2-1): DGGITQSPKYLFRKEGQNVTLSCEQNLNHDAMYWYRQDPGQGLRLIYYSQIVNDFQKGDIAEGYSVSREKKESFPLTVTSAQKNPTAFYLCASSPGGHSYNEQFFGPGTRLTVL.

V is TRBV27 and J is TRBJ2-1; possibly TRBD2 for D (5 bases). V shed 3 bases and J shed 6 bases, with 21 bases lying between them. The CDR3 consists of 17 residues. Germline V gene lookup returns CDR1 MNHEY and CDR2 SMNVEV (reference sequence). In DNA, the CDR3 is TGTGCCAGCAGTTTGATATCGGTGGGAGTTTCGGGCAATGAGCAGTTCTTC. Translating gives CASSLISVGVSGNEQFF.

The chain couples TRBV6-2 or TRBV6-3 to TRBJ2-2; TRBD1 agrees at 8 bases. Germline trimming cut 2 bases from V and 8 bases from J; bases unmatched to any gene: 7. CDR1 and CDR2 from the germline V gene are MNHEY and SVGEGT. The CDR3 length is 15 residues. In DNA, the CDR3 is TGTGCCAGCAGTTACCCGGACAGGGAAATAGGGGAGCTGTTTTTT. It encodes CASSYPDREIGELFF.

This clonotype has a single count. The chain has TRBV7-9 and TRBJ2-6; D is possibly TRBD2 (6 bases). In germline, CDR1 is SEHNR, CDR2 FQNEAQ (reference sequence). Trimming stripped 7 bases from V and 4 bases from J, with 20 bases between. The CDR3 is 17 amino acids. Here the CDR3 DNA reads TGTGCCAGCACCCCGCCTCGGGGGAAGGTCGGGGCCAACGTCCTGACTTTC. Its protein product is CASTPPRGKVGANVLTF.

This clonotype was detected only once. The V call is TRBV10-2, the J call TRBJ1-5; a weak D match, TRBD1 (6 bases). Germline assignment: CDR1 WSHSY and CDR2 SAAADI. V dropped 5 bases and J dropped 4 bases, with 15 bases sitting between them. The CDR3 is 15 amino acids. CDR3 nucleotides: TGCGCCAGCAGTTCGGCAGGGGAGGGGAATCAGCCCCAGCATTTT. This encodes CASSSAGEGNQPQHF.

This sequence joins TRBV7-9 and TRBJ2-1, with 9 nucleotides matching TRBD2. The trim removed 0 bases at V and 9 bases at J, leaving 6 bases unmatched. In germline, CDR1 is SEHNR, CDR2 FQNEAQ (reference sequence). CDR3 length: 15 amino acids. This CDR3 is CASSLAWTSDSEQFF. In DNA form, the CDR3 reads TGTGCCAGCAGCTTAGCCTGGACTAGCGATAGTGAGCAGTTCTTC.

J is TRBJ2-2 and V is TRBV24-1; TRBD1 aligns across 8 bases. The CDR3 loop spans 18 amino acids. From germline, CDR1 is KGHDR and CDR2 SFDVKD. Unmatched junction bases numbered 8, after V lost 3 bases and J lost 0 bases. CDR3 DNA sequence: TGTGCCACCAGTGATCCTACCGGGACAGGAGCGAACACCGGGGAGCTGTTTTTT. Translating gives CATSDPTGTGANTGELFF.